Below, 21 T cell receptor beta chains from the same sample are listed, as sequenced in a study of vaccination effects on CD4 cells after COVID-19. Prior to sequencing, the ViraFEST assay stimulated PBMC with viral peptide pools, which expanded the antigen-specific CD4+ T cells. With approximately 10 days of culture completed, CD4+ T cells were isolated. Two-dose BNT162b2 or mRNA-1273 vaccination was given to participants. No antigen has been identified for these receptors. TCRdb keeps only in-frame clones here, not all; method: immunoSEQ multiplex PCR. The sample has fewer than 40,000 clones, about 80% seen once. Sequences were derived from CD4+ T cells from PBMCs cultured with HCoV-NL63 spike peptides, sampled after COVID-19 vaccination. The source of these receptors is a human donor who received a COVID-19 vaccine. Some clones in this sample may be carry-over from other donors' samples.

The chain couples TRBV7-9 to TRBJ2-7; D may be TRBD1 (6 bases). This CDR3 region has 13 residues. Germline CDR1 is SEHNR and CDR2 is FQNEAQ (reference sequence). V gave up 2 bases and J gave up 5 bases, with 10 bases separating them. CDR3 region: CASSLTGNHEQYV. The CDR3 coding sequence is TGTGCCAGCAGCTTAACAGGGAACCACGAGCAGTACGTC.

This chain connects TRBV4-1 to TRBJ2-2; 10 nucleotides agree with TRBD2. In germline, CDR1 is MGHRA, CDR2 YSYEKL. The CDR3 runs 16 residues. The V gene end was trimmed by 1 base and the J gene end by 4 bases; junction bases not matched to a gene: 3. The CDR3: CASSQGSGGATGELFF. CDR3 coding DNA: TGCGCCAGCAGCCAAGGCAGCGGGGGGGCCACCGGGGAGCTGTTTTTT.

The rearrangement joins TRBV2 to TRBJ1-4, with D perhaps matching TRBD1 (6 bases). This CDR3 is built from 15 residues. V lost 8 bases and J 8 bases, leaving 21 bases between the germline ends. Germline values: CDR1 SNHLY, CDR2 FYNNEI. In nucleotides, the CDR3 is TGTGCCAGCTCTCGGAATGGGCAGGGGAGGGAAAAACTGTTTTTT. It is translated as CASSRNGQGREKLFF.

The chain recombines TRBV28 with TRBJ1-5; a possible D gene is TRBD1 (5 bases). Germline CDR1 is MDHEN and CDR2 is SYDVKM. V lost 2 bases, J lost 5 bases, and 16 bases lay in between. This CDR3 is 16 amino acids long. The chain's CDR3 is CASSLVRGVWHQPQHF. Written as DNA, the CDR3 is TGTGCCAGCAGTTTAGTTCGGGGGGTATGGCATCAGCCCCAGCATTTT.

The rearrangement uses TRBV3-1 (or the pseudogene TRBV3-2) and TRBJ2-3, with 13 bases fitting TRBD2. J was trimmed by 0 bases and V by 2 bases; bases with no gene match: 8. The CDR3 totals 19 residues. The germline CDR1 and CDR2 sequences are LGHDT and YNNKEL (reference sequence). CDR3 nucleotide sequence: TGTGCCAGCAGCCAAACGACTAGCGGGGGGCCCTTTAGCACAGATACGCAGTATTTT. It specifies CASSQTTSGGPFSTDTQYF.

This chain connects TRBV5-1 to TRBJ2-3, with TRBD2 matching 12 bases. The V segment lost 3 bases and the J segment 1 base; nucleotides outside the gene matches: 6. CDR1 is SGHRS and CDR2 is YFSETQ in the germline V gene. This CDR3 is 17 amino acids long. CDR3 DNA: TGCGCCAGCAGCTCGGGACGGACTAGCGGGGGCACAGATACGCAGTATTTT. Amino acid sequence: CASSSGRTSGGTDTQYF.

This chain uses TRBV18 with TRBJ1-5; no clear D. Germline assignment: CDR1 KGHSH and CDR2 LQKENI. The CDR3 covers 13 residues. Trimming removed 3 bases from V and 3 bases from J, with 6 bases in between. The CDR3 protein is CASSPADNQPQHF. The CDR3 DNA is TGTGCCAGCTCACCGGCGGACAATCAGCCCCAGCATTTT.

This clone was seen a few times. V usage is TRBV18 and J usage is TRBJ2-3, with D possibly being TRBD1 (7 bases). V lost 4 bases, J lost 1 base, and 18 bases lay in between. Germline loops: CDR1 KGHSH, CDR2 LQKENI. CDR3 size: 17 residues. CDR3 sequence reads: CASSLTQGGGGTDTQYF. Written as DNA, the CDR3 is TGTGCCAGCTCACTTACCCAGGGGGGCGGCGGCACAGATACGCAGTATTTT.

This chain joins TRBV28 and TRBJ1-6; D possibly corresponds to TRBD1 (5 bases). CDR1 and CDR2 from the germline V gene are MDHEN and SYDVKM. This CDR3 comprises 16 residues. V lost 8 bases, J lost 0 bases, and 14 bases lay in between. CDR3 nucleotide sequence: TGTGCCAGCCGTAATTCAGGGAGCTCCTATAATTCACCCCTCCACTTT. This translates into CASRNSGSSYNSPLHF.

This sequence joins TRBV7-3 and TRBJ2-1; 11 bases align to TRBD1. Germline CDR1 is SGHTA and CDR2 is FQGTGA. The CDR3 sequence is 16 residues long. V lost 5 bases, J lost 7 bases, and 10 bases stayed unmatched. The DNA for the CDR3 is TGTGCCAGCAGCCAAGGCCGGACAGGGGGCAGGAATGAGCAGTTCTTC. Translated: CASSQGRTGGRNEQFF.

This chain links TRBV15 with TRBJ2-1, with D unresolved. CDR1 LNHNV and CDR2 YYDKDF come from the germline V gene (reference sequence). The CDR3 runs 16 residues. The V and J ends lost 1 base and 4 bases respectively, with 14 bases between them. The CDR3 coding sequence is TGTGCCACCAGCAGAGTGGTATCGGACGGTTACAATGAGCAGTTCTTC. Translating gives CATSRVVSDGYNEQFF.

The CDR3 nucleotides read TGTGCCAGCTCTGGCATTTACGAGCAGTACGTC. Translated: CASSGIYEQYV. The V gene is TRBV6-5, the J gene TRBJ2-7; D not certain. Germline lookup yields CDR1 MNHEY and CDR2 SVGAGI. V was trimmed by 8 bases and J by 4 bases, leaving 9 bases between them. CDR3 length: 11 amino acids.

The gene calls are TRBV24-1 and TRBJ2-5; unclear D gene. V was shortened by 4 bases and J by 5 bases, with 7 bases between the two germline ends. This CDR3 has 12 amino acids. CDR1 and CDR2 from the germline V gene are KGHDR and SFDVKD. The CDR3 DNA is TGTGCCACCAGTGAAGGTTGGGAGACCCAGTACTTC. Translated, it gives CATSEGWETQYF.

V is TRBV4-1 and J is TRBJ2-2, with TRBD1 matching over 12 bases. Looked up from germline, CDR1 is MGHRA and CDR2 is YSYEKL. This CDR3 has 14 amino acids. V lost 8 bases and J lost 5; bases outside the gene matches: 3. In DNA, the CDR3 is TGCGCCAGCCGGGACAGGGGGCTTACCGGGGAGCTGTTTTTT. It is translated as CASRDRGLTGELFF.

V is TRBV6-5 and J is TRBJ1-1, with 7 bases lining up with TRBD1. Germline CDR1 is MNHEY and CDR2 is SVGAGI. The CDR3 runs to 16 residues. Germline trimming cut 2 bases from V and 4 bases from J; bases unmatched to any gene: 10. For the CDR3, the DNA is TGTGCCAGCAGTTACCCAGGGGCAGGGGGTTTCACTGAAGCTTTCTTT. Protein: CASSYPGAGGFTEAFF.

The chain uses TRBV28 and TRBJ1-4, with D perhaps TRBD1 (5 bases). V was cut by 2 bases and J by 8 bases, with 12 bases left in between. CDR1 and CDR2 (germline): MDHEN, SYDVKM. The CDR3 is 14 amino acids. CDR3 region: CASSLRQSGEKLFF. The DNA of the CDR3 is TGTGCCAGCAGTTTAAGACAGAGTGGAGAAAAACTGTTTTTT.

This clone was seen more than once but under ten times. The gene calls are TRBV9 and TRBJ2-1; D gene unclear. The CDR3 sequence is 15 residues long. Germline V gene sequence: CDR1 SGDLS, CDR2 YYNGEE. V was trimmed by 0 bases and J by 5 bases, leaving 12 bases between them. CDR3 amino acids: CASSVGSPGDNEQFF. The CDR3 DNA is TGTGCCAGCAGCGTAGGTAGTCCTGGGGACAATGAGCAGTTCTTC.

This clone was seen a handful of times. The same CDR3 is also encoded by other DNA sequences in this sample. This sequence joins TRBV27 and TRBJ1-5; D is uncertain. This CDR3 is 13 amino acids long. CDR1 and CDR2 from the germline V gene are MNHEY and SMNVEV (reference sequence). Between the trimmed V and J ends, which lost 2 bases and 7 bases, there was a span of 9 bases. CDR3 residues: CASSLSGRQPQHF. The CDR3 bases are TGTGCCAGCAGTTTAAGTGGCAGACAGCCCCAGCATTTT.

The rearrangement uses TRBV2 and TRBJ1-2; the match to TRBD1 covers 7 bases. Per the germline V gene, CDR1 is SNHLY and CDR2 is FYNNEI. The CDR3 loop spans 14 amino acids. The V and J ends lost 2 bases and 8 bases, in that order; junction bases with no gene match: 8. CDR3 sequence reads: CASSEWWDRGGYTF. CDR3 bases: TGTGCCAGCAGTGAATGGTGGGACAGAGGGGGCTACACCTTC.

The gene calls are TRBV19 and TRBJ2-5, with 10 bases lining up with TRBD2. This CDR3 region has 16 residues. CDR1 is LNHDA and CDR2 is SQIVND in the germline V gene (reference sequence). Trimming at V came to 6 bases and at J to 1 base, leaving 8 bases not matched to a gene. The CDR3 protein is CASRMTLAGPQETQYF. DNA of the CDR3: TGTGCCAGTAGAATGACACTAGCGGGGCCCCAAGAGACCCAGTACTTC.

J is TRBJ2-1 and V is TRBV2; D perhaps matches TRBD2 (7 bases). The V gene's germline CDR1 is SNHLY and CDR2 FYNNEI. Deletions cut 10 bases from V and 4 bases from J, with 14 bases between. The CDR3 totals 13 residues. CDR3 sequence reads: CATVGGGYNEQFF. The CDR3 bases are TGTGCCACTGTAGGGGGAGGGTACAATGAGCAGTTCTTC.